The sequence of this TCR beta chain was determined in a study of blood T cell repertoires in COVID-19. Study overall: Some COVID-19 samples were acute and others convalescent; all came from the United States, Italy and Spain. PBMCs, B-cell-depleted T cells, or T cells provided the cDNA or gDNA that made up the material.

The authors' processing: Estimation of nucleated cell counts was performed using reference gene primer amplification. Produced via immunoSEQ multiplex PCR; TCRdb's table is partial and in-frame only. The V and J calls and clone size are taken from that table; D and trimming were inferred from the DNA. Of over 50,000 clones in the sample, approximately 91% are singletons; the top ten hold roughly 3.5%. The CDR3 length is 13 residues. The ends were cut back, 1 base at V and 4 bases at J, with 5 bases in the middle. Germline V gene data show CDR1 as SGHAT and CDR2 as FQNNGV. The TCR sequence derives from a man in his fifties with active COVID-19. The sequenced sample consisted of peripheral blood. J is TRBJ1-5 and V is TRBV11-2, with no clear D. The CDR3 coding sequence is TGTGCCAGCAGCTTAGGAGAAAATCAGCCCCAGCATTTT. Protein sequence: CASSLGENQPQHF. The full variable domain, with the rest looked up from reference TRBV11-2 and TRBJ1-5, is EAGVAQSPRYKIIEKRQSVAFWCNPISGHATLYWYQQILGQGPKLLIQFQNNGVVDDSQLPKDRFSAERLKGVDSTLKIQPAKLEDSAVYLCASSLGENQPQHFGDGTRLSIL.